The rows below give T cell receptor beta chains drawn from one sample of a study of beta chain features in type 1 diabetes. Profiled with immunoSEQ multiplex PCR; TCRdb holds only in-frame clones, not every one. The table includes about 450,000 clones, roughly 10% detected once. Sequenced input: naive CD4+ T cells from blood. These receptors originate from a woman in her late teens or twenties in good health. Both conserved end residues are part of each CDR3. The order of the fields is D gene, J gene, V gene, clone size, CDR3 protein, CDR3 DNA. A D gene is named only where the DNA matches it firmly. Only some rows state a clone size, as once, few, many or a class for expanded clones.

d_gene: TRBD1; j_gene: TRBJ2-5; v_gene: TRBV29-1; abundance: -; CDR3aa: CSASTGGARETQYF; CDR3nt: TGCAGCGCCTCGACAGGGGGGGCCCGGGAGACCCAGTACTTC
d_gene: -; j_gene: TRBJ2-5; v_gene: TRBV29-1; abundance: -; CDR3aa: CSVGSGWETQYF; CDR3nt: TGCAGCGTTGGAAGCGGCTGGGAGACCCAGTACTTC
d_gene: -; j_gene: TRBJ1-2; v_gene: TRBV9; abundance: few; CDR3aa: CASQGYTF; CDR3nt: TGTGCCAGCCAAGGCTACACCTTC
d_gene: TRBD1; j_gene: TRBJ2-6; v_gene: TRBV9; abundance: few; CDR3aa: CASSGRDRVWSGANVLTF; CDR3nt: TGTGCCAGCAGCGGACGGGACAGGGTATGGAGTGGGGCCAACGTCCTGACTTTC
d_gene: -; j_gene: TRBJ2-7; v_gene: TRBV7-8; abundance: -; CDR3aa: CASSLGTRFYEQYF; CDR3nt: TGTGCCAGCAGCCTAGGGACAAGATTCTACGAGCAGTACTTC
d_gene: TRBD2; j_gene: TRBJ2-1; v_gene: TRBV11-2; abundance: few; CDR3aa: CASSPQGLAGGYEQFF; CDR3nt: TGTGCCAGCAGCCCCCAGGGACTAGCGGGAGGTTATGAGCAGTTCTTC
d_gene: TRBD1; j_gene: TRBJ2-4; v_gene: TRBV9; abundance: few; CDR3aa: CASSAGTGTSNIQYF; CDR3nt: TGTGCCAGCAGCGCAGGGACAGGGACTTCAAACATTCAGTACTTC
d_gene: -; j_gene: TRBJ2-7; v_gene: TRBV7-9; abundance: few; CDR3aa: CASSLAATLLGEQYF; CDR3nt: TGTGCCAGCAGCTTAGCTGCGACACTCCTAGGCGAGCAGTACTTC
d_gene: TRBD1; j_gene: TRBJ1-1; v_gene: TRBV12-5; abundance: few; CDR3aa: CASGLVGFVAGGNTEAFF; CDR3nt: TGTGCTAGTGGTTTGGTTGGTTTCGTGGCAGGGGGAAACACTGAAGCTTTCTTT
d_gene: TRBD1; j_gene: TRBJ2-1; v_gene: TRBV5-6; abundance: -; CDR3aa: CASSPFGTGDNEQFF; CDR3nt: TGTGCCAGCAGCCCCTTCGGGACAGGGGACAATGAGCAGTTCTTC
d_gene: -; j_gene: TRBJ2-2; v_gene: TRBV5-1; abundance: few; CDR3aa: CASRFSDGELFF; CDR3nt: TGCGCCAGCAGATTCTCGGACGGGGAGCTGTTTTTT
d_gene: TRBD2; j_gene: TRBJ2-1; v_gene: TRBV15; abundance: -; CDR3aa: CATSTLLSGSSYNEQFF; CDR3nt: TGTGCCACCAGCACCCTACTTAGCGGGAGCTCCTACAATGAGCAGTTCTTC
d_gene: -; j_gene: TRBJ2-1; v_gene: TRBV7-9; abundance: many; CDR3aa: CASSIQLVSDEQFF; CDR3nt: TGTGCCAGCAGCATCCAACTAGTCTCGGATGAGCAGTTCTTC
d_gene: TRBD1; j_gene: TRBJ1-2; v_gene: TRBV29-1; abundance: -; CDR3aa: CSVFGTGENYGYTF; CDR3nt: TGCAGCGTTTTCGGGACAGGCGAGAACTATGGCTACACCTTC
d_gene: TRBD2; j_gene: TRBJ2-1; v_gene: TRBV23-1; abundance: few; CDR3aa: CASVGLAGVNEQFF; CDR3nt: TGCGCCAGCGTTGGACTAGCGGGAGTGAATGAGCAGTTCTTC
d_gene: -; j_gene: TRBJ2-6; v_gene: TRBV29-1; abundance: -; CDR3aa: CSAPLGLSGANVLTF; CDR3nt: TGCAGCGCCCCCTTGGGGCTCTCTGGGGCCAACGTCCTGACTTTC
d_gene: -; j_gene: TRBJ2-2; v_gene: TRBV13; abundance: few; CDR3aa: CASSLIAGTENTGELFF; CDR3nt: TGTGCCAGCAGCTTAATTGCCGGGACGGAGAACACCGGGGAGCTGTTTTTT
d_gene: TRBD1; j_gene: TRBJ1-5; v_gene: TRBV30; abundance: few; CDR3aa: CAWSPGTDQPQHF; CDR3nt: TGTGCCTGGAGTCCAGGGACAGATCAGCCCCAGCATTTT
d_gene: -; j_gene: TRBJ2-2; v_gene: TRBV5-1; abundance: -; CDR3aa: CASSPAGAVGTGELFF; CDR3nt: TGCGCCAGCAGCCCAGCAGGCGCGGTGGGCACCGGGGAGCTGTTTTTT
d_gene: TRBD1; j_gene: TRBJ1-2; v_gene: TRBV5-6; abundance: few; CDR3aa: CASSLRTGLDGYTF; CDR3nt: TGTGCCAGCAGCTTACGGACAGGGCTAGATGGCTACACCTTC
d_gene: -; j_gene: TRBJ2-1; v_gene: TRBV7-2; abundance: -; CDR3aa: CASSFGQRNNEQFF; CDR3nt: TGTGCCAGCAGCTTTGGACAGCGTAACAATGAGCAGTTCTTC
d_gene: -; j_gene: TRBJ2-5; v_gene: TRBV30; abundance: many; CDR3aa: CASTPHGAGSQETQYF; CDR3nt: TGTGCCTCAACGCCCCACGGGGCAGGATCACAAGAGACCCAGTACTTC
d_gene: TRBD1; j_gene: TRBJ2-1; v_gene: TRBV6-5; abundance: -; CDR3aa: CASRDRELDNEQFF; CDR3nt: TGTGCCAGCAGAGACAGGGAGCTTGACAATGAGCAGTTCTTC
d_gene: TRBD1; j_gene: TRBJ1-1; v_gene: TRBV10-3; abundance: -; CDR3aa: CAISESGTGGLSEAFF; CDR3nt: TGTGCCATCAGTGAGTCGGGGACAGGGGGCTTATCTGAAGCTTTCTTT
d_gene: -; j_gene: TRBJ2-5; v_gene: TRBV29-1; abundance: few; CDR3aa: CSVGRQGRGETQYF; CDR3nt: TGCAGCGTGGGTCGACAGGGGCGGGGGGAGACCCAGTACTTC
d_gene: -; j_gene: TRBJ2-7; v_gene: TRBV5-4; abundance: -; CDR3aa: CASSGGGGGSLREQYF; CDR3nt: TGTGCCAGCAGCGGAGGAGGAGGGGGAAGCCTACGAGAGCAGTACTTC
d_gene: -; j_gene: TRBJ2-4; v_gene: TRBV28; abundance: -; CDR3aa: CASSLEILGEAKNIQYF; CDR3nt: TGTGCCAGCAGTTTAGAGATTTTGGGGGAAGCCAAAAACATTCAGTACTTC
d_gene: -; j_gene: TRBJ1-2; v_gene: TRBV5-1; abundance: few; CDR3aa: CASSLVWGVSYYGYTF; CDR3nt: TGCGCCAGCAGCTTAGTGTGGGGCGTTTCCTACTATGGCTACACCTTC
d_gene: -; j_gene: TRBJ1-4; v_gene: TRBV7-9; abundance: few; CDR3aa: CASSSQEANEKLFF; CDR3nt: TGTGCCAGCAGTTCACAGGAGGCCAATGAAAAACTGTTTTTT
d_gene: -; j_gene: TRBJ1-2; v_gene: TRBV7-8; abundance: -; CDR3aa: CASSPEVGNGYTF; CDR3nt: TGTGCCAGCAGCCCAGAGGTCGGGAACGGCTACACCTTC
d_gene: -; j_gene: TRBJ2-7; v_gene: TRBV10-3; abundance: -; CDR3aa: CASGGGSYEQYF; CDR3nt: TGTGCGTCCGGAGGAGGGTCCTACGAGCAGTACTTC
d_gene: TRBD2; j_gene: TRBJ2-5; v_gene: TRBV30; abundance: few; CDR3aa: CAWSPGLAALQETQYF; CDR3nt: TGTGCCTGGAGTCCGGGACTAGCAGCTCTCCAAGAGACCCAGTACTTC
d_gene: TRBD2; j_gene: TRBJ2-3; v_gene: TRBV6-5; abundance: few; CDR3aa: CASSPRGFDTDTQYF; CDR3nt: TGTGCCAGCAGTCCGCGGGGGTTCGACACAGATACGCAGTATTTT
d_gene: TRBD1; j_gene: TRBJ1-4; v_gene: TRBV7-9; abundance: -; CDR3aa: CASSLGDRATNEKLFF; CDR3nt: TGTGCCAGCAGCTTAGGGGACAGAGCAACTAATGAAAAACTGTTTTTT
d_gene: -; j_gene: TRBJ2-1; v_gene: TRBV9; abundance: -; CDR3aa: CASSVGGSQSYNEQFF; CDR3nt: TGTGCCAGCAGCGTAGGAGGGTCACAGTCCTACAATGAGCAGTTCTTC
d_gene: -; j_gene: TRBJ1-2; v_gene: TRBV28; abundance: -; CDR3aa: CATSNGLLNYGYTF; CDR3nt: TGTGCCACCTCGAATGGACTCCTTAACTATGGCTACACCTTC
d_gene: TRBD1; j_gene: TRBJ2-2; v_gene: TRBV27; abundance: -; CDR3aa: CASSGDRVNTGELFF; CDR3nt: TGTGCCAGCAGTGGCGACAGGGTCAACACCGGGGAGCTGTTTTTT
d_gene: -; j_gene: TRBJ1-1; v_gene: TRBV14; abundance: -; CDR3aa: CASSQSGGTEAFF; CDR3nt: TGTGCCAGCAGCCAATCAGGCGGGACTGAAGCTTTCTTT
d_gene: TRBD2; j_gene: TRBJ2-1; v_gene: TRBV7-2; abundance: -; CDR3aa: CASSLAGRAYNEQFF; CDR3nt: TGTGCCAGCAGCTTAGCAGGGAGGGCTTACAATGAGCAGTTCTTC
d_gene: TRBD2; j_gene: TRBJ2-3; v_gene: TRBV30; abundance: few; CDR3aa: CAWSVDPGLAGETDTQYF; CDR3nt: TGTGCCTGGAGTGTTGATCCGGGACTAGCGGGAGAGACAGATACGCAGTATTTT